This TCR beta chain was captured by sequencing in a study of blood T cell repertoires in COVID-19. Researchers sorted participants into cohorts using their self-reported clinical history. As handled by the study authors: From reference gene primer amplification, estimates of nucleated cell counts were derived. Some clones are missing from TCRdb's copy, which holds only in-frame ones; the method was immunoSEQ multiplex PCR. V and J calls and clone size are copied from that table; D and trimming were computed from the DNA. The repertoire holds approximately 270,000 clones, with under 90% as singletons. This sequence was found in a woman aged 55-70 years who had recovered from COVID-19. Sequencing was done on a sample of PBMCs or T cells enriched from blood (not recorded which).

The chain's CDR3 is CASRKLAGGPMKTQYF. The CDR3 DNA is TGTGCCAGCAGAAAACTAGCGGGAGGGCCTATGAAGACCCAGTACTTC. The V call is TRBV11-2, the J call TRBJ2-5; 13 bases fit TRBD2. The germline V gene encodes CDR1 SGHAT and CDR2 FQNNGV. Trimming took 6 bases from V and 6 from J; bases not matched to a gene: 10. This CDR3 is 16 amino acids long.